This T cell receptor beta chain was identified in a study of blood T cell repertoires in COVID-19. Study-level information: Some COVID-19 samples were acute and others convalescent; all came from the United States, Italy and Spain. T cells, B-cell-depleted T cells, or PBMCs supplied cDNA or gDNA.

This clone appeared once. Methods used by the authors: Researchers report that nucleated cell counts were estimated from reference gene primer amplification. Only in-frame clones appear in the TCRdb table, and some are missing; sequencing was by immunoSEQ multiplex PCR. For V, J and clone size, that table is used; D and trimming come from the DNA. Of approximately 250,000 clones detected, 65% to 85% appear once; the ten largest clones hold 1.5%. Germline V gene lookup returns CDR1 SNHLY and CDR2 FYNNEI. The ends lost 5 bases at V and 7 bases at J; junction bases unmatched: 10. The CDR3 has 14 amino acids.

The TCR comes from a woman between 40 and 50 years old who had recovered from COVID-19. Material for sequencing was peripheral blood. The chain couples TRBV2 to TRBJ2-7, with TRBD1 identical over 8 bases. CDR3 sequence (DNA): TGTGCCAGCAGTCTCCAGGGACAGGCTTCGGAGCAGTACTTC. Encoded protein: CASSLQGQASEQYF.